The 20 T cell receptor beta chains listed next were all sequenced from one sample in a study of identical twins (dated by TCRdb to about 2016). Library preparation employed 5' RACE. Sequenced on an Illumina HiSeq 2000. TCRdb cleaned the public reads at Q25 with fastp, built clones with MiXCR and kept in-frame beta chains. Rows with a matching CDR3 protein are joined into one entry that keeps the most common DNA and genes. The sample table lists roughly 1.6 million distinct CDR3 sequences, less than 35% of them with a count of one. Approximately 0.29% of the sample is taken by the ten largest. Material for sequencing was cord blood. The origin of the receptors is a newborn girl in good health.

The chain employs TRBV28 and TRBJ1-5; D is ambiguous. Germline CDR1 MDHEN, CDR2 SYDVKM. CDR3 length: 14 amino acids. V shed 6 bases and J shed 11 bases, with 20 bases lying between them. CDR3 loop: CASSGRVPQVAQHF. CDR3 bases: TGTGCCAGCAGCGGCCGGGTTCCCCAGGTGGCCCAGCATTTT.

This clonotype was seen only a few times. The J gene is TRBJ1-2, the V gene TRBV19, with 10 positions matching TRBD1. CDR1 and CDR2 from the germline V gene are LNHDA and SQIVND (reference sequence). Germline trimming cut 11 bases from V and 3 bases from J; bases unmatched to any gene: 9. The CDR3 runs 14 residues. CDR3 in amino acids: CACSRDRGDYGYTF. CDR3 nucleotide sequence: TGTGCCTGCTCCCGGGACAGGGGCGACTATGGCTACACCTTC.

The gene calls are TRBV20-1 and TRBJ2-7; TRBD2 agrees at 14 bases. The CDR3 runs to 17 residues. Germline assignment: CDR1 DFQATT and CDR2 SNEGSKA (reference sequence). V trimming: 4 bases; J trimming: 6 bases; junction bases outside the gene matches: 14. CDR3 loop: CSAIPKGLAGGHPEQYF. The CDR3 nucleotides read TGCAGTGCTATCCCTAAAGGACTAGCGGGAGGTCATCCCGAGCAGTACTTC.

This clonotype was seen ten or more times. The chain joins TRBV20-1 to TRBJ2-7; D remains unclear. V was cut by 4 bases and J by 0 bases, with 13 bases left in between. This CDR3 contains 14 residues. The V gene's germline CDR1 is DFQATT and CDR2 SNEGSKA (reference sequence). CDR3 region: CSAKSPLSSYEQYF. CDR3 coding DNA: TGCAGTGCTAAGAGTCCCCTAAGCTCCTACGAGCAGTACTTC.

This sequence joins TRBV12-3 or TRBV12-4 and TRBJ2-5, with a tentative D call TRBD1 (6 bases). The closer fit of TRBJ2-7 to the DNA end suggests the J call may be wrong. The CDR3 runs to 14 residues. DNA of the CDR3: TGTGCCAGCAGGAAAGGGGGACAATACTACGAGCAGTACTTC. Translated: CASRKGGQYYEQYF.

V usage is TRBV28 and J usage is TRBJ1-3; D might be TRBD1 (5 bases). V lost 7 bases to trimming and J lost 1 base, with 14 bases between them. In germline, CDR1 is MDHEN, CDR2 SYDVKM. This CDR3 contains 15 residues. CDR3 loop: CASTPPTVSGNTIYF. The DNA of the CDR3 is TGTGCCAGCACCCCCCCGACAGTTTCTGGAAACACCATATATTTT.

The J gene is TRBJ2-1, the V gene TRBV7-2; 10 bases map to TRBD2. Germline V gives CDR1 SGHTA, CDR2 FQGNSA. Trimming removed 3 bases from V and 3 bases from J; junction bases left unmatched: 5. CDR3 length equals 16 residues. The CDR3 loop is CASSFLAGAYYNEQFF. The DNA for the CDR3 is TGTGCCAGCAGCTTTCTAGCGGGGGCTTACTACAATGAGCAGTTCTTC. The variable domain in full, with the rest retrieved from reference TRBV7-2 and TRBJ2-1, is GAGVSQSPSNKVTEKGKDVELRCDPISGHTALYWYRQSLGQGLEFLIYFQGNSAPDKSGLPSDRFSAERTGGSVSTLTIQRTQQEDSAVYLCASSFLAGAYYNEQFFGPGTRLTVL.

This chain joins TRBV13 and TRBJ1-2, with 9 bases fitting TRBD1. V shed 8 bases and J 4 bases; nucleotides not matched to a gene: 5. The CDR3 runs 13 residues. Per germline, CDR1 PRHDT and CDR2 FYEKMQ (reference sequence). The CDR3 DNA sequence: TGTGCCAGCGGCACAGGGGGCGGCTATGGCTACACCTTC. It codes for CASGTGGGYGYTF. The entire variable domain, with the rest obtained from reference TRBV13 and TRBJ1-2, is as follows: AAGVIQSPRHLIKEKRETATLKCYPIPRHDTVYWYQQGPGQDPQFLISFYEKMQSDKGSIPDRFSAQQFSDYHSELNMSSLELGDSALYFCASGTGGGYGYTFGSGTRLTVV.

This CDR3 is CASSWRQGLNYGYTF. The CDR3 DNA follows: TGTGCCAGCAGCTGGCGACAGGGCCTTAACTATGGCTACACCTTC. V gene TRBV7-2 combines with J gene TRBJ1-2; 7 nucleotides line up with TRBD1. The CDR3 loop spans 15 amino acids. In germline, CDR1 is SGHTA, CDR2 FQGNSA. V shed 4 bases, J shed 1 base, and the junction held 6 bases outside the gene matches.

This clonotype was seen only a few times. The CDR3 region is CASSLDFASGLYNEQYF. The DNA for the CDR3 is TGTGCCAGCAGCTTAGATTTCGCTAGCGGGTTATACAATGAGCAGTACTTC. The chain employs TRBV11-2 and TRBJ2-5; 8 positions match TRBD2. The CDR3 loop spans 17 amino acids. V shed 0 bases and J 11 bases; nucleotides not matched to a gene: 17. Per the germline V gene, CDR1 is SGHAT and CDR2 is FQNNGV.

A remark on this clonotype: An end of the junction does not agree with germline; a read error may underlie this. V usage is TRBV20-1 and J usage is TRBJ1-4; 7 nucleotides agree with TRBD1. Germline lookup yields CDR1 DFQATT and CDR2 SNEGSKA (reference sequence). The CDR3 is 12 amino acids. Here the CDR3 DNA reads TGCAGTGCCACGACAGGGACTGAAAGACTGTTTTTT. Its translation: CSATTGTERLFF.

The chain links TRBV19 to TRBJ2-3; D gene ambiguous. The CDR3 runs to 15 residues. Germline assignment: CDR1 LNHDA and CDR2 SQIVND (reference sequence). V was shortened by 4 bases and J by 0 bases, with 11 bases between the two germline ends. The CDR3 here is CASSRRAFSTDTQYF. The CDR3 DNA is TGTGCCAGTAGTAGGAGAGCTTTTAGCACAGATACGCAGTATTTT.

V is TRBV2 and J is TRBJ1-2, with 10 bases matching TRBD1. V dropped 4 bases and J dropped 9; count of bases not matched to a gene: 8. The CDR3 loop spans 14 amino acids. The V gene's germline CDR1 is SNHLY and CDR2 FYNNEI. DNA of the CDR3: TGTGCCAGCAGTGTCCGACAGGGGGCGAGGAGCTACACCTTC. It encodes CASSVRQGARSYTF.

The chain couples TRBV5-1 to TRBJ1-1; TRBD1 agrees at 9 bases. Germline V gene data show CDR1 as SGHRS and CDR2 as YFSETQ. V was pared by 3 bases and J by 1 base, with 4 bases of the junction left unmatched. This CDR3 spans 15 amino acids. CDR3 nucleotide sequence: TGCGCCAGCAGCTCGACGGGACAGGGGAACACTGAAGCTTTCTTT. Protein sequence: CASSSTGQGNTEAFF.

This clonotype has only a few counts. The chain combines TRBV20-1 with TRBJ1-5; D not certain. The CDR3 runs to 16 residues. Germline assignment: CDR1 DFQATT and CDR2 SNEGSKA (reference sequence). The V end was cut by 0 bases, the J end by 1 base, with 13 bases between. In DNA form, the CDR3 reads TGCAGTGCTAGAGATTCCAGCCTGATGAGCAATCAGCCCCAGCATTTT. Translation: CSARDSSLMSNQPQHF.

V usage is TRBV27 and J usage is TRBJ1-4; 7 nucleotides match TRBD1. Unmatched junction bases numbered 15, after V lost 1 base and J lost 10 bases. The CDR3 consists of 17 residues. Looked up from germline, CDR1 is MNHEY and CDR2 is SMNVEV (reference sequence). CDR3 region: CASSLFPMGRGKGKLFF. The DNA for the CDR3 is TGTGCCAGCAGTTTATTCCCGATGGGCAGGGGGAAGGGAAAACTGTTTTTT.

A word on this clonotype: A much larger clone lies one base from this, so it may be a read error. V is TRBV2 and J is TRBJ2-5; no reliable D call. Matching the DNA end better, TRBJ2-1 makes the J call doubtful. Looked up from germline, CDR1 is SNHLY and CDR2 is FYNNEI. There are 16 residues in the CDR3. The CDR3 region is CASVLFNRILQETQFF. The CDR3 DNA sequence: TGTGCCAGTGTCCTCTTCAACAGAATCCTCCAAGAGACCCAGTTCTTC.

The rearrangement joins TRBV18 to TRBJ2-4, with D perhaps assigned TRBD1 or TRBD2 (5 bases each). The CDR3 is 16 residues long. Trimming shortened V by 2 bases and J by 0 bases, and 11 bases separated the two germline ends. Germline V gives CDR1 KGHSH, CDR2 LQKENI. The CDR3 region is CASSPEGRVAKNIQYF. The CDR3 DNA sequence: TGTGCCAGCTCACCAGAGGGACGAGTAGCCAAAAACATTCAGTACTTC.

Points on this clonotype: One junction end disagrees with the germline gene, perhaps due to a read error. The chain employs TRBV9 and TRBJ2-3, with D tentatively TRBD1 (5 bases). The CDR3 runs to 13 residues. Germline V CDR1 and CDR2: SGDLS, YYNGEE. The CDR3 nucleotides read TGTGCCAGCAGCACTCGGGTCACAGGTACGCGGTATTTT. Protein product: CASSTRVTGTRYF. Complete variable domain (other parts from reference TRBV9 and TRBJ2-3): DSGVTQTPKHLITATGQRVTLRCSPRSGDLSVYWYQQSLDQGLQFLIQYYNGEERAKGNILERFSAQQFPDLHSELNLSSLELGDSALYFCASSTRVTGTRYFGPGTRLTVL.

This clonotype was found a few times. This chain connects TRBV20-1 to TRBJ2-2; D perhaps matches TRBD2 (5 bases). The CDR3 length is 14 residues. CDR1 is DFQATT, CDR2 SNEGSKA, per germline (reference sequence). V lost 0 bases to trimming and J lost 6 bases, with 11 bases between them. The CDR3: CSARDKGSAGELFF. In DNA, the CDR3 is TGCAGTGCTAGAGATAAGGGTAGCGCCGGGGAGCTGTTTTTT.